The next 18 T cell receptor beta chains were all read from a single sample in a study of cytomegalovirus exposure and HLA in healthy donors. The PCR had 60 Vbeta and 13 Jbeta primers. Some clones are missing from TCRdb's copy, which holds only in-frame ones; the method was immunoSEQ multiplex PCR. The data show some 160,000 clones, about 82% seen once. The sequenced sample consisted of PBMCs. These TCRs come from a woman between 40 and 50 years old in good health and CMV-seropositive.

The chain recombines TRBV11-1 with TRBJ2-3, with 9 nucleotides matching TRBD1. J gave up 6 bases and V 6 bases, and 4 bases lay outside the gene matches. Germline CDR1 reads SGHAT; CDR2 reads FQDESV (reference sequence). The CDR3 runs to 13 residues. CDR3 loop: CASRQGAPDTQYF. The DNA for the CDR3 is TGTGCCAGCAGACAGGGGGCCCCCGATACGCAGTATTTT.

This clone was detected only once. This chain links TRBV6-5 with TRBJ2-5; TRBD2 might be the D (6 bases). Per germline, CDR1 MNHEY and CDR2 SVGAGI. V gave up 6 bases and J gave up 2 bases, with 13 bases separating them. This CDR3 contains 14 residues. Written as DNA, the CDR3 is TGTGCCAGCAGCTCAGGAGGGAAACAAGAGACCCAGTACTTC. Translating gives CASSSGGKQETQYF.

The chain has TRBV2 and TRBJ1-5, with unresolved D. CDR1 SNHLY and CDR2 FYNNEI come from the germline V gene. The V and J ends lost 7 bases and 0 bases respectively, with 10 bases between them. The CDR3 runs 14 residues. The CDR3 region has the DNA TGTGCCAGCAATATGCAGATTAGCAATCAGCCCCAGCATTTT. Translating it yields CASNMQISNQPQHF.

The chain carries TRBV28 and TRBJ2-3; D is perhaps TRBD1 (6 bases). V was trimmed by 3 bases and J by 1 base, leaving 11 bases between them. The germline V gene has CDR1 MDHEN and CDR2 SYDVKM. This CDR3 region has 15 residues. CDR3 protein: CASSFGAGGTDTQYF. The CDR3 DNA reads as TGTGCCAGCAGTTTCGGAGCAGGGGGCACAGATACGCAGTATTTT.

This chain connects TRBV5-8 to TRBJ1-6, with a possible D match to TRBD1 (6 bases). V was pared by 5 bases and J by 8 bases, with 11 bases between. The CDR3 sequence is 13 residues long. Per germline, CDR1 SGHTS and CDR2 YDEGEE. As DNA, the CDR3 is TGTGCCAGCAGGCAGGGGAGTGATTCACCCCTCCACTTT. It translates to CASRQGSDSPLHF.

The genes are TRBV7-2 and TRBJ2-1; D may be TRBD2 (6 bases). V lost 2 bases to trimming and J lost 5 bases, with 25 bases between them. The germline CDR1 and CDR2 sequences are SGHTA and FQGNSA. This CDR3 comprises 19 residues. The CDR3 DNA reads TGTGCCAGCAGCTTAATGGGTGTCAGCCGTCGAGGAGGGGACAATGAGCAGTTCTTC. Its translation: CASSLMGVSRRGGDNEQFF.

This rearrangement joins TRBV6-1 to TRBJ1-4; TRBD1 might be the D (6 bases). Germline loops: CDR1 MNHNS, CDR2 SASEGT. This CDR3 comprises 14 residues. Trimming left V 1 base short and J 8 bases short, with 11 bases between. The CDR3 loop reads CASSEGQGKEKLFF. CDR3 nucleotides: TGTGCCAGCAGTGAAGGCCAGGGGAAAGAAAAACTGTTTTTT.

The chain combines TRBV5-4 with TRBJ2-1, with 12 bases lining up with TRBD2. CDR1 and CDR2 (germline): SGHNT, YYREEE (reference sequence). The CDR3 is 15 residues long. The ends lost 9 bases at V and 0 bases at J; junction bases unmatched: 4. This CDR3 is CATSSGGGSYNEQFF. CDR3 coding DNA: TGTGCCACCTCTAGCGGGGGGGGCTCCTACAATGAGCAGTTCTTC. Supplemented by reference TRBV5-4 and TRBJ2-1, the full variable domain reads ETGVTQSPTHLIKTRGQQVTLRCSSQSGHNTVSWYQQALGQGPQFIFQYYREEENGRGNFPPRFSGLQFPNYSSELNVNALELDDSALYLCATSSGGGSYNEQFFGPGTRLTVL.

The chain employs TRBV6-1 and TRBJ2-5, with 7 bases aligning to TRBD1. The DNA end is more similar to TRBJ2-7, so the J call may be wrong. CDR3 length: 15 amino acids. Per the germline V gene, CDR1 is MNHNS and CDR2 is SASEGT. The CDR3 protein is CASSEAPGQSYEQYF. CDR3 in DNA: TGTGCCAGCAGTGAAGCTCCGGGACAGAGCTACGAGCAGTACTTC.

This chain joins TRBV28 and TRBJ1-2; maybe TRBD1 (5 bases). Germline CDR1 is MDHEN and CDR2 is SYDVKM. The CDR3 has 14 residues. Trimming cost V 7 bases and J 2 bases, with 14 bases left between them. In DNA, the CDR3 is TGTGCCAGCACCCGCCAGGGTTCGAACTATGGCTACACCTTC. Translation: CASTRQGSNYGYTF.

V is TRBV5-6 and J is TRBJ2-1; 8 positions agree with TRBD1. The CDR3 consists of 17 residues. Germline trimming cut 0 bases from V and 4 bases from J; bases unmatched to any gene: 9. Germline lookup yields CDR1 SGHDT and CDR2 YYEEEE. The CDR3 region has the DNA TGTGCCAGCAGCTTGGATTACGGGACAGGTACTTACAATGAGCAGTTCTTC. Amino acid sequence: CASSLDYGTGTYNEQFF.

CDR3 residues: CASSVVSIRNTGELFF. The CDR3 DNA sequence: TGTGCCAGCAGCGTAGTGAGTATTCGGAACACCGGGGAGCTGTTTTTT. This chain uses TRBV9 with TRBJ2-2; no definite D call. Trimming removed 0 bases from V and 1 base from J, with 10 bases in between. The germline CDR1 and CDR2 sequences are SGDLS and YYNGEE. This CDR3 has 16 residues.

V usage is TRBV7-9 and J usage is TRBJ2-1, with 8 bases fitting TRBD2. Germline CDR1 is SEHNR and CDR2 is FQNEAQ (reference sequence). The CDR3 contains 15 residues. After removal of 4 bases from V and 8 bases from J, the junction contained 10 bases not matched to a gene. The CDR3 DNA follows: TGTGCCAGCAGCTCCAATACGGCGGGGGGCGATGAGCAGTTCTTC. Protein sequence: CASSSNTAGGDEQFF.

The CDR3 DNA sequence: TGTGCCAGCAGCTACGGGGATAGAGACGAGCAGTACTTC. This encodes CASSYGDRDEQYF. The chain links TRBV28 to TRBJ2-7, with D perhaps TRBD2 (5 bases). The germline gives CDR1 MDHEN, CDR2 SYDVKM. Trimming took off 6 bases at V and 5 bases at J, with 14 bases between the two ends. The CDR3 totals 13 residues.

The rearrangement links TRBV7-6 to TRBJ2-5; perhaps TRBD1 as D (5 bases). The V gene lost 4 bases and the J gene lost 1 base, with 10 bases spanning the gap. Germline CDR1 and CDR2: SGHVS and FNYEAQ. The CDR3 totals 14 residues. CDR3 loop: CASSSGPVQETQYF. The CDR3 DNA reads TGTGCCAGCAGCTCAGGGCCAGTCCAAGAGACCCAGTACTTC.

V is TRBV7-2 and J is TRBJ1-2; 9 bases agree with TRBD1. This CDR3 is built from 14 residues. Germline assignment: CDR1 SGHTA and CDR2 FQGNSA. Trimming cost V 5 bases and J 4 bases; bases outside gene matches: 5. The DNA for the CDR3 is TGTGCCAGCAGCATACAGGGGGCAGGCTATGGCTACACCTTC. It encodes CASSIQGAGYGYTF.

CDR3 amino acids: CAIRAGILSGNTIYF. The CDR3 nucleotides read TGTGCCATCAGGGCAGGGATTTTGTCCGGAAACACCATATATTTT. The chain has TRBV10-3 and TRBJ1-3; D is perhaps TRBD1 (5 bases). Germline V gene data show CDR1 as ENHRY and CDR2 as SYGVKD. Trimming removed 6 bases at V and 4 bases at J, with 16 bases between. The CDR3 runs to 15 residues.

The chain joins TRBV6-1 to TRBJ2-7; 9 bases agree with TRBD2. Germline V gives CDR1 MNHNS, CDR2 SASEGT. The CDR3 spans 15 residues. Germline trimming cut 0 bases from V and 6 bases from J; bases unmatched to any gene: 6. DNA for the CDR3: TGTGCCAGCAGTGAAGCGGGACTAGCCGGGGCCGAGCAGTACTTC. The encoded protein is CASSEAGLAGAEQYF.